This T cell receptor (beta chain) was found in a study of blood T cell repertoires in COVID-19. Background on the study: The cDNA or gDNA used as material had been derived from T cells, B-cell-depleted T cells, or PBMCs.

Sequencing was performed with immunoSEQ multiplex PCR; in TCRdb, only in-frame clones are kept and a portion is missing. The sample comprises around 200,000 clones, just over 85% of which are singletons, and over 4.5% rests with the top ten. Germline values: CDR1 MGHRA, CDR2 YSYEKL. The CDR3 has 16 residues. J lost 4 bases, V lost 1 base, and 6 bases had no gene match. This clone is a singleton in its sample. The receptor's source is a man aged 80 or over with acute or convalescent COVID-19. Sequenced material: peripheral blood. The rearrangement uses TRBV4-1 and TRBJ2-5; 10 bases align to TRBD2. CDR3: CASSQGLAGVRETQYF. CDR3 nucleotide sequence: TGCGCCAGCAGCCAAGGGCTAGCGGGAGTTCGAGAGACCCAGTACTTC.